This T cell receptor beta chain was identified during a study of cytomegalovirus exposure and HLA in healthy donors. The PCR had 60 Vbeta and 13 Jbeta primers. TCRdb's table, derived via immunoSEQ multiplex PCR, lists solely in-frame clones and lacks some. The sample features about 130,000 clones, with roughly 2% in its top ten. Trimming left V 6 bases short and J 0 bases short, with 12 bases between. CDR1 is SGHTA and CDR2 is FQGTGA in the germline V gene. CDR3 length equals 15 residues. V gene TRBV7-3 combines with J gene TRBJ2-1; D is uncertain. This TCR came from a woman aged 55 to 70 in good health and CMV-seronegative. Sequenced: PBMCs. As DNA, the CDR3 is TGTGCCAGCAGTCCAACGGGTGACTCCTACAATGAGCAGTTCTTC. It yields the protein CASSPTGDSYNEQFF.